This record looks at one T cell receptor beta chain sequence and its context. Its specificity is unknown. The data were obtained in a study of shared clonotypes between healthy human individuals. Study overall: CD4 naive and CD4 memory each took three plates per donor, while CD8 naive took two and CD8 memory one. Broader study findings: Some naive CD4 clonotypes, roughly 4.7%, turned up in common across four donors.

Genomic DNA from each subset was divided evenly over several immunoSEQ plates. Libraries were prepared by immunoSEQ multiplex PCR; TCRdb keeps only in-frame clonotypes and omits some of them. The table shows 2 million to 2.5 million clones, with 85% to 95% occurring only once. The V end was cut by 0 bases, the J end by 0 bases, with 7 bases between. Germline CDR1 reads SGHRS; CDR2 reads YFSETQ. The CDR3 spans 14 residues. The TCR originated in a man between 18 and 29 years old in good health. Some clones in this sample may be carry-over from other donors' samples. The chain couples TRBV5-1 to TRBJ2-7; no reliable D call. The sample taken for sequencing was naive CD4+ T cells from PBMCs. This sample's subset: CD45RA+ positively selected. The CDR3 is CASSLGLPSYEQYF. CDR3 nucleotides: TGCGCCAGCAGCTTGGGCCTGCCCTCCTACGAGCAGTACTTC.